The sequence of this T cell receptor beta chain was determined in a study of shared T cell receptors in the human thymus (dated by TCRdb to 2020 to 2022). Broadly, across the study: The study examined how the human thymus generates shared, self-reactive T-cell receptor alpha chains.

Library creation used the immunoSEQ multiplex PCR assay. TCRdb carries this immuneACCESS record with in-frame sequences only. Its versions omit some clonotypes, under half of them owing to an unresolved V gene in the studies checked, with the rest unexplained. Present in this sample are hundreds of thousands of clones, about 90% of which were seen just once. 0.0094% of the sample rests with the top ten. This clone showed up just a few times. Its antigen is currently not known. Per-base qualities were not stored, and no clone one base away is much larger. The germline V gene encodes CDR1 SEHNR and CDR2 FQNEAQ (reference sequence). The cysteine opens and the phenylalanine closes a CDR3 of 15 amino acids. Left in the record is the CDR3 DNA by itself, 45 bases read in frame from the first base. Cut back by 1 base and 7 bases, the V and J ends lie 15 bases apart. The same data also contributed to another study, on human thymus T cells. The second source states: Donors were immunologically healthy infants undergoing open corrective cardiac surgery for congenital heart defects in Finland. Thymus tissue was collected as surgical resects that were removed during corrective cardiac surgery. V and J gene segment usage appeared biased in both thymic and peripheral blood repertoires. Highly overlapping thymic TCR repertoires among unrelated individuals were reported in the related research. TCR alpha and beta repertoires from roughly eight infant thymus samples and four related peripheral blood samples were characterized in the study. Donor ages ranging from about 6 to 244 days were recorded, and 5 or 6 male and two female infants were included in the cohort. After being mechanically released from the tissue, thymocytes were kept at -70 degrees C in pellets of about 8.5-32 million cells. A QIAsymphony instrument was used to extract genomic DNA from frozen cell pellets. TCRB and TCRAD loci were amplified from a standardized quantity of quality-controlled genomic DNA using the immunoSEQ multiplex PCR assay. The amplicons spanned the V(D)J region and were long enough to cover the CDR3 and allow V and J genes to be identified. The commercial immunoSEQ service was used to sequence amplicons on an Illumina platform. Primer bias and sequencing errors were corrected as previously described, and TCRAD and TCRB definitions were based on the IMGT database. Analysis of the repertoires was done with immunoSEQ Analyzer 3.0 and VDJTools and included basic statistics, V/J segment usage, diversity estimates, rarefaction and pairwise overlap. Diversity was estimated using the Chao1, ChaoE, Efron-Thisted, Shannon and inverse Simpson indices, and was also estimated on datasets down-sampled to the size of the smallest sample. For repertoire overlap, CDR3 nucleotide sequence, V gene and J gene had to match strictly, and clustering was done by Jaccard-based multidimensional scaling. On average, thymus samples gave around 810,000 unique TCRB clonotypes, whereas blood samples gave about 84,000.

Sequenced: thymocytes. The chain uses TRBV7-9 and TRBJ2-3, with the D segment identity uncertain. This clonotype was obtained from a boy in the first two years of life with a congenital heart defect. Donor details come from another sample of the same person, matched by shared clones. The CDR3 sequence is CASSLDPSILNTQYF. The nucleotide sequence is TGTGCCAGCAGCTTAGATCCTAGTATACTGAATACGCAGTATTTT.